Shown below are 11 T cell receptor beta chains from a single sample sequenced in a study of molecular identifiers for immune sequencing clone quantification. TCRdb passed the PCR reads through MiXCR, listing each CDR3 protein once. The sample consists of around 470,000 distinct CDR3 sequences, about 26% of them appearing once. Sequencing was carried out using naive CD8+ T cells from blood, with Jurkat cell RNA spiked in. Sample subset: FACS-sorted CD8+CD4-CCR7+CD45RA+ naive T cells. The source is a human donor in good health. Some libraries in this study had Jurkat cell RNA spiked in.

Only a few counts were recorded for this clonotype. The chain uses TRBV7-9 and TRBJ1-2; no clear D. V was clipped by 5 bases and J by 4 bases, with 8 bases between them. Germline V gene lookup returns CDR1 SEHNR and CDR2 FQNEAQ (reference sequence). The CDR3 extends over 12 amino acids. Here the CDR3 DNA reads TGTGCCAGCAGCCACTCAGGCTATGGCTACACCTTC. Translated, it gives CASSHSGYGYTF.

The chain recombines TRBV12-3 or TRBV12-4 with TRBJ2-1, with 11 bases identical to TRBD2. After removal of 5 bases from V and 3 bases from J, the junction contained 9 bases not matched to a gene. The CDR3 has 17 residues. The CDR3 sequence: CASSPLLAGAGYNEQFF. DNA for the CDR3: TGTGCCAGCAGTCCCCTACTAGCGGGAGCGGGCTACAATGAGCAGTTCTTC.

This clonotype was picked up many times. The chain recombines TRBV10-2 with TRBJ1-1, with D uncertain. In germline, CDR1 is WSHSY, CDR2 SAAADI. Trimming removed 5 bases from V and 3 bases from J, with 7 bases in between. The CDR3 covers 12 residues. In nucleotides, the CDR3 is TGCGCCAGCAGTCCTGAGGACACTGAAGCTTTCTTT. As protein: CASSPEDTEAFF.

The CDR3 DNA is TGTGCCAGCAGTTTAGGGACTAGCAGGAATGAGCAGTTCTTC. This gives the protein CASSLGTSRNEQFF. The gene calls are TRBV27 and TRBJ2-1, with 9 bases that match TRBD2. The germline gives CDR1 MNHEY, CDR2 SMNVEV (reference sequence). Trimming took 2 bases from V and 7 from J; bases not matched to a gene: 3. This CDR3 is 14 amino acids long.

The CDR3 loop is CSARYLGGGRDNEQFF. CDR3 coding DNA: TGCAGTGCCCGATACTTGGGGGGGGGGCGAGACAATGAGCAGTTCTTC. The chain recombines TRBV20-1 with TRBJ2-1, with D tentatively TRBD2 (7 bases). V was cut by 6 bases and J by 5 bases, with 23 bases left in between. The CDR3 has 16 residues. Germline CDR1 DFQATT, CDR2 SNEGSKA (reference sequence).

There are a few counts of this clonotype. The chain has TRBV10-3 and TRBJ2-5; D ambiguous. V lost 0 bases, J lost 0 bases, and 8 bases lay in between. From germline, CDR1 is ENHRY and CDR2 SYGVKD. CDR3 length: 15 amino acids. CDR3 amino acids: CAISESASYQETQYF. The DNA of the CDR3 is TGTGCCATCAGTGAGTCTGCCAGCTACCAAGAGACCCAGTACTTC.

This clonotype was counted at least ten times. This CDR3 is CASSQGTSGGYEQYF. The CDR3 DNA reads as TGCGCCAGCAGCCAAGGTACTAGCGGGGGCTACGAGCAGTACTTC. This sequence joins TRBV4-1 and TRBJ2-7; TRBD2 matches 11 bases. Trimming at V came to 1 base and at J to 3 bases, leaving 2 bases not matched to a gene. The CDR3 has 15 residues. Germline CDR1 and CDR2: MGHRA and YSYEKL.

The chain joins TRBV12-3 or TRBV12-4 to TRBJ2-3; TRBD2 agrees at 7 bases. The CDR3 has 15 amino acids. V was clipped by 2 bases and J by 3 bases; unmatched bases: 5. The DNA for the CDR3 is TGTGCCAGCAGTTTATACTTGGGAGGGACAGATACGCAGTATTTT. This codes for CASSLYLGGTDTQYF.

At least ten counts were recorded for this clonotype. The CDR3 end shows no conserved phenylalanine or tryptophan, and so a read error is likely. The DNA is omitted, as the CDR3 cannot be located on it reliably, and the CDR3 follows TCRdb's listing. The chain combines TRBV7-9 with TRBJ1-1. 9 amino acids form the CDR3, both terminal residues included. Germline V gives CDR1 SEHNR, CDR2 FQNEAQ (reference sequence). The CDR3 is CASSLDLLP.

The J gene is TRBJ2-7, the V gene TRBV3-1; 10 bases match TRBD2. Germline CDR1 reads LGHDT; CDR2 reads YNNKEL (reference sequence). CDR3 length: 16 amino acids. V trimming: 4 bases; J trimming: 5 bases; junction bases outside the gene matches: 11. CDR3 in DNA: TGTGCCAGCAGCCGGACTAGCGGAAAAGGAAGGGACGAGCAGTACTTC. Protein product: CASSRTSGKGRDEQYF.

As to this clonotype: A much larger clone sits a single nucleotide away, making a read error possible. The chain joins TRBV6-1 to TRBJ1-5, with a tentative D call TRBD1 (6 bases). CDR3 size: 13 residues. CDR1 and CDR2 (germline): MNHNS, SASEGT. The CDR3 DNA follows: TGTGCCAGCAGTGGGGACACCGGTCAGCCCCCGCATTTT. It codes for CASSGDTGQPPHF.